One sample yielded the 6 T cell receptor beta chains listed below, sequenced in a study of shared clonotypes between healthy human individuals. TCRdb's copy holds only in-frame clones and misses some; the assay was immunoSEQ multiplex PCR. This repertoire shows around 1,000,000 clones, roughly 77% found once; its top ten account for about 0.94%. The sample was memory CD4+ T cells from PBMCs. This sample's subset: CD45RA-negative fraction. The receptors were gathered from a man younger than 30 in good health. Some clones in this sample may be carry-over from other donors' samples.

The chain employs TRBV11-1 and TRBJ2-6, with D possibly TRBD2 on 6 matching bases. Germline values: CDR1 SGHAT, CDR2 FQDESV (reference sequence). Trimming removed 3 bases from V and 0 bases from J, with 6 bases in between. The CDR3 spans 15 residues. As DNA, the CDR3 is TGTGCCAGCAGCTTGGGACTCTCTGGGGCCAACGTCCTGACTTTC. Translating it yields CASSLGLSGANVLTF.

This sequence joins TRBV11-3 and TRBJ1-1; D not resolved. The CDR3 extends over 14 amino acids. Germline CDR1 is SGHNT and CDR2 is YENEEA. Deletions cut 4 bases from V and 4 bases from J, with 13 bases between. The DNA for the CDR3 is TGTGCCAGCAGCTCCACCCTAGGAGGCACTGAAGCTTTCTTT. Translation gives CASSSTLGGTEAFF.

Points on this clone: A clone one base away is much larger, so this may be a read error. The chain links TRBV30 to TRBJ2-2; D may be TRBD2 (6 bases). Germline V gives CDR1 GTSNPN, CDR2 SVGIG (reference sequence). V lost 2 bases and J 6 bases, leaving 16 bases between the germline ends. The CDR3 covers 15 residues. CDR3 DNA: TGTGCCTGGAGTCGGCTAGCGACCATAGCCGGGGAGCTGTTTTTT. As protein: CAWSRLATIAGELFF.

The rearrangement joins TRBV25-1 to TRBJ1-3; 7 nucleotides line up with TRBD1. Germline CDR1 reads MGHDK; CDR2 reads SYGVNS. This CDR3 has 13 residues. The V gene end was trimmed by 8 bases and the J gene end by 4 bases; junction bases not matched to a gene: 5. CDR3: CASRGTAGNTIYF. The DNA for the CDR3 is TGTGCCAGCCGGGGGACAGCCGGAAACACCATATATTTT.

The count of this clone is one. J is TRBJ2-5 and V is TRBV5-1; TRBD1 matches at 7 bases. V was pared by 2 bases and J by 5 bases, with 6 bases of the junction left unmatched. The CDR3 is 14 residues long. Germline V gives CDR1 SGHRS, CDR2 YFSETQ. CDR3 bases: TGCGCCAGCAGCTTACAGGGGTCGGAGGAGACCCAGTACTTC. Amino acids: CASSLQGSEETQYF. The full variable domain, with the rest looked up from reference TRBV5-1 and TRBJ2-5, is KAGVTQTPRYLIKTRGQQVTLSCSPISGHRSVSWYQQTPGQGLQFLFEYFSETQRNKGNFPGRFSGRQFSNSRSEMNVSTLELGDSALYLCASSLQGSEETQYFGPGTRLLVL.

The CDR3 coding sequence is TGTGCCAGCAGCTCAAAGGGGACTAGCCATCGTGGAGACGAGCAGTACTTC. Protein: CASSSKGTSHRGDEQYF. The chain uses TRBV7-3 and TRBJ2-7; 9 bases agree with TRBD2. Germline CDR1 reads SGHTA; CDR2 reads FQGTGA. The CDR3 covers 17 residues. With V trimmed by 4 bases and J by 5 bases, 15 bases remained unmatched.